These T cell receptor beta chains were read from a single sample in a study of early T cells in non-severe SARS-CoV-2 infection. TCRdb independently ran MiXCR on the 5' RACE reads; one entry per CDR3 protein. The profile shows tens of thousands of distinct CDR3 sequences, 9.3% of them singletons. Sample: whole blood. These receptors all stem from an adult who was a healthcare worker with PCR-confirmed SARS-CoV-2 infection or an uninfected control (not recorded which). CDR3s include the opening cysteine and the closing phenylalanine or tryptophan. The D gene is left open where the match is weak. A clone size is listed for some rows: how often the clone was seen (once, few, many), or a class if it is expanded.

V gene,D gene,J gene,clone size,CDR3 protein,CDR3 DNA
TRBV5-5,TRBD2,TRBJ2-1,NA,CASSFLDGGADEQFF,TGTGCCAGCAGCTTTCTGGACGGGGGGGCTGACGAGCAGTTCTTC
TRBV9,TRBD1,TRBJ1-2,NA,CASSSGGGNYGYTF,TGTGCCAGCAGCTCAGGAGGGGGCAACTATGGCTACACCTTC
TRBV6-2/TRBV6-3,NA,TRBJ2-2,NA,CASSSFGAGELFF,TGTGCCAGCAGTTCCTTTGGGGCCGGGGAGCTGTTTTTT
TRBV20-1,TRBD2,TRBJ2-5,few,CTISAGETQYF,TGCACTATCTCAGCGGGGGAGACCCAGTACTTC
TRBV2,NA,TRBJ2-5,NA,CASSRPSETQYF,TGTGCCAGCAGTCGCCCCTCGGAGACCCAGTACTTC
TRBV3-1,NA,TRBJ1-1,few,CASSHRREMNTEAFF,TGTGCCAGCAGCCACCGCAGGGAGATGAACACTGAAGCTTTCTTT
TRBV12-3/TRBV12-4,TRBD1,TRBJ1-2,many,CASSSGGYGYTF,TGTGCCAGCAGTTCAGGGGGGTATGGCTACACCTTC
TRBV28,NA,TRBJ2-2,few,CASSFRGSGTGELFF,TGTGCCAGCAGTTTCCGGGGTTCCGGCACCGGGGAGCTGTTTTTT
TRBV5-1,TRBD1,TRBJ2-2,many,CASSHRYRGEATGELFF,TGCGCCAGCAGCCACCGGTACAGGGGAGAAGCAACCGGGGAGCTGTTTTTT
TRBV12-3/TRBV12-4,NA,TRBJ2-7,few,CASSSRGAGSYEQYF,TGTGCCAGCAGCTCCCGGGGGGCAGGCTCCTACGAGCAGTACTTC
TRBV2,NA,TRBJ1-4,many,CASSRAEKLFF,TGTGCCAGCAGTCGCGCTGAAAAACTGTTTTTT
TRBV5-1,TRBD1,TRBJ1-1,NA,CASSRQGGTEAFF,TGCGCCAGCAGTAGACAGGGAGGCACTGAAGCTTTCTTT
TRBV7-2,TRBD1,TRBJ2-1,many,CASSRDRGNEQFF,TGTGCCAGCAGTCGGGACAGGGGGAATGAGCAGTTCTTC
TRBV12-3/TRBV12-4,NA,TRBJ2-7,many,CASSLVAYEQYF,TGTGCCAGCAGTTTAGTTGCGTACGAGCAGTACTTC
TRBV20-1,TRBD2,TRBJ2-1,many,CSARKAGTNEQFF,TGCAGTGCTAGAAAAGCGGGGACGAATGAGCAGTTCTTC
TRBV30,TRBD1,TRBJ2-7,few,CASTQTTGRYEQYF,TGTGCTTCGACCCAGACGACAGGGCGCTACGAGCAGTACTTC
TRBV7-8,TRBD1,TRBJ1-4,many,CASSSPGQGQEKLFF,TGTGCCAGCAGCTCACCGGGACAGGGGCAAGAAAAACTGTTTTTT
TRBV9,NA,TRBJ2-5,few,CASSVGRSQETQYF,TGTGCCAGCAGCGTAGGCAGGAGCCAAGAGACCCAGTACTTC
TRBV5-1,NA,TRBJ1-2,many,CASSSRTASGYTF,TGCGCCAGCAGTTCACGGACCGCCTCTGGCTACACCTTC
TRBV28,NA,TRBJ1-5,NA,CASSWGRNQPQHF,TGTGCCAGCAGCTGGGGCAGAAATCAGCCCCAGCATTTT
TRBV19,NA,TRBJ2-2,few,CASSIAGVNTGELFF,TGTGCCAGTAGTATAGCGGGGGTCAACACCGGGGAGCTGTTTTTT
TRBV7-8,NA,TRBJ1-1,many,CASSKGKNTEAFF,TGTGCCAGCAGTAAAGGGAAAAACACTGAAGCTTTCTTT
TRBV24-1,TRBD2,TRBJ2-3,few,CATSATPSSGGTDTQYF,TGTGCCACCAGTGCTACTCCCTCTAGCGGGGGCACAGATACGCAGTATTTT
TRBV3-1,NA,TRBJ1-2,many,CASSQGRNYGYTF,TGTGCCAGCAGCCAAGGGAGGAACTATGGCTACACCTTC
TRBV5-1,TRBD1,TRBJ1-2,few,CASSTDRQNYTF,TGCGCCAGCAGCACGGACAGGCAGAACTACACCTTC
TRBV20-1,TRBD1,TRBJ1-6,NA,CSARDRGSPLHF,TGCAGTGCAAGGGACAGGGGATCACCCCTCCACTTT
TRBV18,NA,TRBJ1-2,once,CASSQPSLNYGYTF,TGTGCCAGCTCACAACCCTCTCTAAACTATGGCTACACCTTC
TRBV5-1,TRBD2,TRBJ2-7,NA,CASMGTSGSYEQYF,TGCGCCAGCATGGGGACTAGCGGTTCCTACGAGCAGTACTTC
TRBV9,TRBD2,TRBJ2-5,NA,CASSVNPGTSGETQYF,TGTGCCAGCAGCGTAAATCCCGGGACTAGCGGAGAGACCCAGTACTTC
TRBV11-2,NA,TRBJ2-1,many,CASSLDVGSHNEQFF,TGTGCCAGCAGCTTAGATGTAGGTTCCCACAATGAGCAGTTCTTC
TRBV12-3/TRBV12-4,TRBD1,TRBJ2-4,few,CASRKTQGDKNIQYF,TGTGCCAGCAGGAAAACTCAGGGGGACAAAAACATTCAGTACTTC
TRBV14,TRBD1,TRBJ1-3,many,CASSQDLWDRGRDGNTIYF,TGTGCCAGCAGCCAAGATCTGTGGGACAGGGGGCGCGATGGAAACACCATATATTTT
TRBV13,TRBD2,TRBJ2-3,few,CASSLPHRGADTQYF,TGTGCCAGCAGCTTACCACACCGGGGGGCAGATACGCAGTATTTT
TRBV29-1,NA,TRBJ1-4,NA,CSVASPLGGNEKLFF,TGCAGCGTGGCGTCTCCATTGGGGGGTAATGAAAAACTGTTTTTT
TRBV3-1,NA,TRBJ1-6,few,CASSQATGPNSPLHF,TGTGCCAGCAGCCAAGCGACAGGCCCGAATTCACCCCTCCACTTT
TRBV4-1,TRBD2,TRBJ2-3,few,CASSQAASGGRTDTQYF,TGCGCCAGCAGCCAAGCGGCTAGCGGGGGCCGCACAGATACGCAGTATTTT
TRBV5-1,NA,TRBJ2-7,NA,CASSLASGYEQYF,TGCGCCAGCAGCTTGGCTTCGGGGTACGAGCAGTACTTC
TRBV2,NA,TRBJ2-7,NA,CASGEEGWKQYF,TGTGCCAGCGGTGAAGAGGGTTGGAAGCAGTACTTC
TRBV4-1,NA,TRBJ2-5,few,CASSQPGTGETQYF,TGCGCCAGCAGCCAACCCGGGACTGGAGAGACCCAGTACTTC
TRBV7-9,NA,TRBJ2-3,few,CASSFSTPDTQYF,TGTGCCAGCAGCTTCAGCACCCCAGATACGCAGTATTTT
TRBV5-5,NA,TRBJ1-2,many,CASSLVRDTANYGYTF,TGTGCCAGCAGCTTGGTACGAGACACCGCTAACTATGGCTACACCTTC
TRBV24-1,TRBD2,TRBJ2-1,few,CATSAHGGTHNEQFF,TGTGCCACCAGTGCCCACGGGGGGACCCACAATGAGCAGTTCTTC
TRBV19,NA,TRBJ1-1,NA,CASSIFPDPRRENTEAFF,TGTGCCAGTAGTATTTTCCCCGACCCGCGCAGGGAAAACACTGAAGCTTTCTTT
TRBV7-8,NA,TRBJ2-3,NA,CASSFRGRHTDTQYF,TGTGCCAGCAGCTTCAGGGGACGGCACACAGATACGCAGTATTTT
TRBV2,TRBD1,TRBJ1-5,few,CASRAYGTGEQPQHF,TGTGCCAGCAGGGCCTATGGGACAGGGGAACAGCCCCAGCATTTT
TRBV5-1,NA,TRBJ2-4,few,CASSLKPRDIQYF,TGCGCCAGCAGCTTAAAACCCCGGGACATTCAGTACTTC
TRBV7-3,NA,TRBJ2-3,many,CASSFESGPTDTQYF,TGTGCCAGCAGCTTCGAATCGGGTCCCACAGATACGCAGTATTTT
TRBV5-1,NA,TRBJ2-1,NA,CASSRRTAGEQFF,TGCGCCAGCAGCCGGAGGACAGCTGGTGAGCAGTTCTTC
TRBV30,TRBD2,TRBJ2-3,NA,CAWSSTDGGLADTQYF,TGTGCCTGGAGCTCGACGGACGGGGGGTTGGCAGATACGCAGTATTTT
TRBV12-3/TRBV12-4,NA,TRBJ1-1,NA,CASSLGQGGFSFF,TGTGCCAGCAGTTTAGGGCAAGGGGGATTTTCTTTCTTT
TRBV11-2,NA,TRBJ2-6,many,CASSLGPVLTF,TGTGCCAGCAGCTTAGGCCCCGTCCTGACTTTC
TRBV19,NA,TRBJ1-5,few,CASSTGINQPQHF,TGTGCCAGTAGTACAGGGATTAATCAGCCCCAGCATTTT
TRBV20-1,NA,TRBJ2-3,few,CSAPEGPRDTQYF,TGCAGTGCTCCGGAGGGTCCAAGGGATACGCAGTATTTT
TRBV4-1,NA,TRBJ1-2,many,CASSPVGTGYGYTF,TGCGCCAGCAGTCCTGTGGGGACCGGCTATGGCTACACCTTC
TRBV7-6,TRBD2,TRBJ2-3,many,CASSLVTSGETDTQYF,TGTGCCAGCAGCTTAGTTACTAGCGGGGAAACAGATACGCAGTATTTT
TRBV29-1,NA,TRBJ1-1,NA,CSVARTSNTEAFF,TGCAGCGTGGCCAGGACATCGAACACTGAAGCTTTCTTT
TRBV6-1,NA,TRBJ2-5,NA,CASRQRQPQETQYF,TGTGCCAGCAGGCAAAGACAGCCTCAAGAGACCCAGTACTTC